The source of this T cell receptor beta chain is a study of metastatic and nonmetastatic thyroid tumors. Study-level background: The study looked at repertoires side by side in blood and in tumor or nodule tissue from malignant and benign thyroid patients. Study conclusions and caveats: Significantly higher TCR beta diversity was reportedly seen in malignant thyroid tumors than benign nodules, in blood and tumor.

The table lists this clone with many counts. What it binds is unknown. Authors' analysis steps: A classifier of distant metastasis in papillary thyroid cancer was built from CDR3 differences (across clinicopathological groups). Using MiXCR, TCRdb reanalyzed the PCR reads. None of the V and J calls come from the authors' own analysis; TCRdb made them. This sample carries about 7,400 clones, over 25% of them seen once, and the ten largest clones take about a quarter. Thyroid surgery was performed in patients who had received no treatment beforehand. The germline CDR1 and CDR2 sequences are KGHSH and LQKENI. This CDR3 contains 14 residues. Germline trimming cut 0 bases from V and 4 bases from J; bases unmatched to any gene: 2.

This sequence originates from a male donor with papillary thyroid cancer or a benign thyroid nodule (not recorded which). Some clones in this sample may be carry-over from other donors' samples. The sample consisted of adjacent normal tissue. The V and J genes are TRBV18 and TRBJ2-5; 7 bases align to TRBD2. This chain's CDR3 is CASSPPTSVETQYF. DNA of the CDR3: TGTGCCAGCTCACCACCCACTAGCGTAGAGACCCAGTACTTC.